Below, 24 T cell receptor beta chains from the same sample are listed, as sequenced in a study of beta chain features in type 1 diabetes. Expressed TCRB transcripts were sequenced because the entire RNA isolate underwent reverse transcription. The table came from immunoSEQ multiplex PCR; TCRdb's copy has only in-frame clones and leaves some out. The sample has hundreds of thousands of clones; over 10% are singletons. Broader study findings: All four CD4+ subsets of Type 1 diabetes patients contained TCRB CDR3s that were moderately but significantly shorter.

Their cognate antigens are unknown. Sequencing was carried out using naive CD4+ T cells from blood. These receptors all come from a man aged 18 to 29 with type 1 diabetes.

The rearrangement uses TRBV25-1 and TRBJ1-6; D ambiguous. The CDR3 runs to 18 residues. The V gene's germline CDR1 is MGHDK and CDR2 SYGVNS. V lost 0 bases and J 0 bases, leaving 12 bases between the germline ends. In DNA form, the CDR3 reads TGTGCCAGCAGTGAATATTTAGCTCGGAGCTCCTATAATTCACCCCTCCACTTT. It codes for CASSEYLARSSYNSPLHF.

This chain connects TRBV19 to TRBJ2-2, with a tentative D call TRBD1 (6 bases). Trimming removed 3 bases from V and 4 bases from J, with 9 bases in between. Per germline, CDR1 LNHDA and CDR2 SQIVND (reference sequence). The CDR3 sequence is 14 residues long. This CDR3 reads CASSMAGVTGELFF. For the CDR3, the DNA is TGTGCCAGTAGTATGGCAGGGGTCACCGGGGAGCTGTTTTTT.

This rearrangement joins TRBV30 to TRBJ1-1, with unresolved D. Trimming pared 5 bases from V and 3 bases from J, leaving 13 bases between. The CDR3 covers 13 residues. Germline V lookup: CDR1 GTSNPN, CDR2 SVGIG (reference sequence). The CDR3 sequence: CAWLRAAYTEAFF. Written as DNA, the CDR3 is TGTGCCTGGCTTCGGGCGGCTTACACTGAAGCTTTCTTT.

This chain links TRBV9 with TRBJ2-3; D perhaps matches TRBD1 (5 bases). The V gene's germline CDR1 is SGDLS and CDR2 YYNGEE. V was clipped by 3 bases and J by 0 bases, with 8 bases between them. The CDR3 covers 14 residues. CDR3 coding DNA: TGTGCCAGCAGCGAGGGGCTGAGCACAGATACGCAGTATTTT. It specifies CASSEGLSTDTQYF.

This clone has more than one count but fewer than ten. V and J are TRBV11-2 and TRBJ1-1, with D possibly matching TRBD1 (6 bases). The V and J ends lost 5 bases and 4 bases respectively, with 14 bases between them. Germline assignment: CDR1 SGHAT and CDR2 FQNNGV. The CDR3 is 14 amino acids. In nucleotides, the CDR3 is TGTGCCAGCAGCCCGGAGGGGGGCGGCACTGAAGCTTTCTTT. Translation: CASSPEGGGTEAFF.

The V call is TRBV19, the J call TRBJ2-3, with D perhaps matching TRBD1 or TRBD2 (5 bases each). From germline, CDR1 is LNHDA and CDR2 SQIVND (reference sequence). Trimming removed 7 bases at V and 0 bases at J, with 8 bases between. This CDR3 region has 13 residues. The CDR3 nucleotides are TGTGCCAGTACTGGGGGAAGCACAGATACGCAGTATTTT. Its protein product is CASTGGSTDTQYF.

The chain links TRBV9 to TRBJ2-1, with D unresolved. CDR1 SGDLS and CDR2 YYNGEE come from the germline V gene. V was cut by 0 bases and J by 10 bases, with 14 bases left in between. The CDR3 length is 14 residues. The CDR3 loop is CASSVVGRGEEQFF. DNA of the CDR3: TGTGCCAGCAGCGTAGTTGGGCGCGGAGAAGAGCAGTTCTTC.

This rearrangement joins TRBV7-2 to TRBJ2-5, with a tentative D call TRBD2 (5 bases). There are 14 residues in the CDR3. Germline lookup yields CDR1 SGHTA and CDR2 FQGNSA. V lost 5 bases to trimming and J lost 1 base, with 11 bases between them. CDR3 DNA sequence: TGTGCCAGCAGCGGAAGTCTAGCCCAAGAGACCCAGTACTTC. Its protein is CASSGSLAQETQYF. Using reference TRBV7-2 and TRBJ2-5 for the parts outside the CDR3, the full variable domain is GAGVSQSPSNKVTEKGKDVELRCDPISGHTALYWYRQSLGQGLEFLIYFQGNSAPDKSGLPSDRFSAERTGGSVSTLTIQRTQQEDSAVYLCASSGSLAQETQYFGPGTRLLVL.

This clone turned up a few times. The rearrangement uses TRBV10-3 and TRBJ2-3; 11 bases match TRBD2. The CDR3 length is 19 residues. V trimming: 0 bases; J trimming: 0 bases; junction bases outside the gene matches: 8. The V gene's germline CDR1 is ENHRY and CDR2 SYGVKD. The CDR3 DNA reads TGTGCCATCAGTGAGTCGTCCCGTGGGACTAGCGGTAGCACAGATACGCAGTATTTT. As protein: CAISESSRGTSGSTDTQYF.

This clone was recorded a few times. The chain recombines TRBV11-2 with TRBJ1-1; D unresolved. The germline V gene encodes CDR1 SGHAT and CDR2 FQNNGV. The V and J ends lost 6 bases and 1 base respectively, with 15 bases between them. The CDR3 is 15 amino acids. CDR3 amino acids: CASSPVITANTEAFF. CDR3 sequence (DNA): TGTGCCAGCAGTCCCGTAATCACAGCGAACACTGAAGCTTTCTTT.

This clone was detected only a few times. This chain uses TRBV7-2 with TRBJ2-1; TRBD2 aligns across 7 bases. Trimming removed 7 bases from V and 0 bases from J; junction bases left unmatched: 9. CDR3 length: 16 amino acids. Germline CDR1 is SGHTA and CDR2 is FQGNSA. The CDR3 spells CASTRGSGDSYNEQFF. CDR3 coding DNA: TGTGCCAGCACCCGCGGGAGTGGGGACTCCTACAATGAGCAGTTCTTC.

CDR3 in amino acids: CAWSANRDRAGEKLFF. CDR3 sequence (DNA): TGTGCCTGGAGTGCGAACCGGGACAGGGCGGGTGAAAAACTGTTTTTT. The V call is TRBV30, the J call TRBJ1-4; 9 positions match TRBD1. Germline V gene lookup returns CDR1 GTSNPN and CDR2 SVGIG (reference sequence). The CDR3 length is 16 residues. V lost 1 base to trimming and J lost 7 bases; unmatched junction nucleotides: 10.

This clone was seen more than once but under ten times. The chain links TRBV15 to TRBJ2-7, with D possibly matching TRBD2 (6 bases). Germline CDR1 is LNHNV and CDR2 is YYDKDF (reference sequence). The germline V and J ends were trimmed by 5 bases and 2 bases, with 10 bases remaining between them. The CDR3 consists of 13 residues. Written as DNA, the CDR3 is TGTGCCACCAGCGGCCCGGGGGCCTACGAGCAGTACTTC. Its translation is CATSGPGAYEQYF.

The rearrangement joins TRBV2 to TRBJ2-5; TRBD2 might be the D (6 bases). The CDR3 has 13 amino acids. V was cut by 7 bases and J by 5 bases, with 14 bases left in between. Looked up from germline, CDR1 is SNHLY and CDR2 is FYNNEI. CDR3 loop: CASNRRGDETQYF. CDR3 DNA: TGTGCCAGCAACAGGCGGGGTGACGAGACCCAGTACTTC.

This clone has only a few counts. The rearrangement uses TRBV4-1 and TRBJ1-5; D is unclear. This CDR3 is built from 13 residues. Germline V gene sequence: CDR1 MGHRA, CDR2 YSYEKL. V lost 0 bases and J 4 bases, leaving 4 bases between the germline ends. CDR3 nucleotides: TGCGCCAGCAGCCAAGAATGGAATCAGCCCCAGCATTTT. It translates to CASSQEWNQPQHF.

This clone has a handful of counts. This chain links TRBV5-1 with TRBJ2-5, with 10 nucleotides matching TRBD1. Germline V lookup: CDR1 SGHRS, CDR2 YFSETQ. V trimming: 2 bases; J trimming: 3 bases; junction bases outside the gene matches: 1. CDR3 length: 14 amino acids. This CDR3 is CASSFGTGEETQYF. The CDR3 bases are TGCGCCAGCAGCTTCGGGACAGGGGAAGAGACCCAGTACTTC.

CDR3 nucleotides: TGTGCCTCCCCCGGGACAGGGGCGGGACCCCTCCACTTT. Translating it yields CASPGTGAGPLHF. The J gene is TRBJ1-6, the V gene TRBV30; TRBD1 agrees at 10 bases. J gave up 12 bases and V 7 bases, and 9 bases lay outside the gene matches. The germline CDR1 and CDR2 sequences are GTSNPN and SVGIG (reference sequence). The CDR3 has 13 residues.

The V call is TRBV6-6, the J call TRBJ1-2, with TRBD1 identical over 11 bases. Trimming took 5 bases from V and 2 from J; bases not matched to a gene: 4. CDR3 size: 15 residues. The germline gives CDR1 MNHNY, CDR2 SVGAGI (reference sequence). CDR3 coding DNA: TGTGCCAGCAGTGGGCGGACAGGGGGCAACTATGGCTACACCTTC. As protein: CASSGRTGGNYGYTF.

This clone was picked up a small number of times. This sequence joins TRBV5-1 and TRBJ2-1; D ambiguous. This CDR3 region has 15 residues. V lost 3 bases and J 0 bases, leaving 10 bases between the germline ends. Germline CDR1 reads SGHRS; CDR2 reads YFSETQ. CDR3 region: CASSSRTSSYNEQFF. The CDR3, as DNA: TGCGCCAGCAGCTCACGTACCAGCTCCTACAATGAGCAGTTCTTC.

The rearrangement joins TRBV10-3 to TRBJ2-7, with TRBD2 matching 11 bases. CDR1 and CDR2 from the germline V gene are ENHRY and SYGVKD. The trim removed 0 bases at V and 6 bases at J, leaving 4 bases unmatched. CDR3 length equals 15 residues. As DNA, the CDR3 is TGTGCCATCAGTGAGTCCACCCTAGCGGGGGGCGAGCAGTACTTC. It translates to CAISESTLAGGEQYF.

The rearrangement links TRBV30 to TRBJ2-7; 7 bases line up with TRBD1. The germline CDR1 and CDR2 sequences are GTSNPN and SVGIG (reference sequence). This CDR3 region has 13 residues. With 2 bases clipped from V and 4 bases from J, the junction kept 5 bases outside the gene matches. The CDR3 protein is CAWSRQGVYEQYF. The CDR3 region has the DNA TGTGCCTGGAGTAGACAGGGCGTTTACGAGCAGTACTTC. Looking up the rest from reference TRBV30 and TRBJ2-7 gives the full variable domain: SQTIHQWPATLVQPVGSPLSLECTVEGTSNPNLYWYRQAAGRGLQLLFYSVGIGQISSEVPQNLSASRPQDRQFILSSKKLLLSDSGFYLCAWSRQGVYEQYFGPGTRLTVT.

The genes are TRBV7-9 and TRBJ1-1; D is unclear. The V gene's germline CDR1 is SEHNR and CDR2 FQNEAQ (reference sequence). This CDR3 region has 18 residues. Trimming shortened V by 1 base and J by 1 base, and 19 bases separated the two germline ends. Written as DNA, the CDR3 is TGTGCCAGCAGCTTAGGTTATGGGGTAGGCGCCCAGAACACTGAAGCTTTCTTT. Translating it yields CASSLGYGVGAQNTEAFF.

This clone was seen a handful of times. The chain has TRBV9 and TRBJ2-1; TRBD2 aligns across 9 bases. The CDR3 loop spans 15 amino acids. The J segment lost 9 bases and the V segment lost 0 bases, leaving 7 bases of the junction unmatched. Germline V lookup: CDR1 SGDLS, CDR2 YYNGEE. CDR3 nucleotides: TGTGCCAGCAGCGTAGAATTGCCAGCGGGGGGTGAGCAGTTCTTC. This gives the protein CASSVELPAGGEQFF. The full variable domain, with the rest looked up from reference TRBV9 and TRBJ2-1, is DSGVTQTPKHLITATGQRVTLRCSPRSGDLSVYWYQQSLDQGLQFLIQYYNGEERAKGNILERFSAQQFPDLHSELNLSSLELGDSALYFCASSVELPAGGEQFFGPGTRLTVL.

This clone was counted between two and nine times. The chain combines TRBV5-1 with TRBJ1-1, with D maybe TRBD1 (5 bases). Trimming cost V 4 bases and J 0 bases, with 19 bases left between them. Germline V gene sequence: CDR1 SGHRS, CDR2 YFSETQ. CDR3 length: 17 amino acids. This CDR3 reads CASSPQSGDGVNTEAFF. CDR3 in DNA: TGCGCCAGCAGCCCCCAGAGCGGGGACGGAGTGAACACTGAAGCTTTCTTT.